This T cell receptor (beta chain) was documented in a study of cytomegalovirus exposure and HLA in healthy donors. Study conclusions and caveats: Per a later analysis, fewer than 20,000 TCR beta sequences showed association with HLA alleles at 0.05 false discovery rate. Indistinguishability led to the exclusion of some V segments, TRBV6-2 and TRBV6-3 included.

Primers included in the PCR were 60 Vbeta and 13 Jbeta primers. The repertoire was sequenced with immunoSEQ multiplex PCR; TCRdb's copy has only in-frame clones and lacks some. The sample consists of 120,000 to 150,000 clones, under 85% of them appearing once. The V and J ends lost 7 bases and 4 bases, in that order; junction bases with no gene match: 10. The CDR3 is made up of 15 amino acids. CDR1 and CDR2 (germline): MDHEN, SYDVKM. A word on this clone: Its specificity is not known.

This clonotype was obtained from a woman in her thirties or forties in good health and CMV-seropositive. The chain couples TRBV28 to TRBJ2-1; 7 bases fit TRBD1. The specimen sequenced was PBMCs. CDR3 sequence reads: CASTPRQGRYNEQFF. CDR3 nucleotides: TGTGCCAGCACCCCAAGACAGGGAAGGTACAATGAGCAGTTCTTC.